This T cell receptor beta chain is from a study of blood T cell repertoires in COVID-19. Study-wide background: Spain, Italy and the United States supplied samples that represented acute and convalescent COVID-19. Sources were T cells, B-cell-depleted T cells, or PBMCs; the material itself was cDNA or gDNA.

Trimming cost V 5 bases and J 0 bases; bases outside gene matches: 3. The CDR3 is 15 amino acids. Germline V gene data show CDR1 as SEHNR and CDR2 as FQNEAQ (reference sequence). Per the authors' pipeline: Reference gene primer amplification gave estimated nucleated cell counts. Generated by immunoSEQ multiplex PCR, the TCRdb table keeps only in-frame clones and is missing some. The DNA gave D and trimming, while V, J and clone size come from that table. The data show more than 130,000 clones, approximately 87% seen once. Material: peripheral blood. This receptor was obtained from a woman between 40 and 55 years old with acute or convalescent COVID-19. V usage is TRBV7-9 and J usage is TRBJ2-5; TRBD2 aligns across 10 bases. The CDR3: CASSPTSGYQETQYF. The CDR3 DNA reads TGTGCCAGCAGCCCGACTAGCGGGTACCAAGAGACCCAGTACTTC.